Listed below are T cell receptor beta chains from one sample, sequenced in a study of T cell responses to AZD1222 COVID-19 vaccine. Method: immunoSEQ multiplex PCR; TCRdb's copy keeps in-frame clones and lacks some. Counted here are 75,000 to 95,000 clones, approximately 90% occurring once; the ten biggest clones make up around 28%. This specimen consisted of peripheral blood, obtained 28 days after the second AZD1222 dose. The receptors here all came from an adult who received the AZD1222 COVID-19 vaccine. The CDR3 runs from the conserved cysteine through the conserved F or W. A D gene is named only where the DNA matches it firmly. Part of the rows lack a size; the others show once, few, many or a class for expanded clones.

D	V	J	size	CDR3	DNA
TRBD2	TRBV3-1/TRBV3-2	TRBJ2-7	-	CASSRLGGRGYEQYF	TGTGCCAGCAGCCGGCTTGGCGGGAGGGGGTACGAGCAGTACTTC
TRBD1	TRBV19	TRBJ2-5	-	CASSQRQGETQYF	TGTGCCAGTAGTCAAAGACAGGGAGAGACCCAGTACTTC
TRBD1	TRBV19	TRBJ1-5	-	CASSIATGGTQPQHF	TGTGCCAGTAGTATAGCGACAGGGGGAACTCAGCCCCAGCATTTT
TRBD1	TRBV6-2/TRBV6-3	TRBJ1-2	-	CASSIRDRALYGYTF	TGTGCCAGCAGCATCCGGGACAGGGCTCTCTATGGCTACACCTTC
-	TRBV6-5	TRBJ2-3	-	CASEGGTSATDTQYF	TGTGCCAGCGAAGGGGGAACTAGCGCCACAGATACGCAGTATTTT
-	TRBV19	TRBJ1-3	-	CASRRPAGNTIYF	TGTGCCAGTAGGCGGCCCGCTGGAAACACCATATATTTT
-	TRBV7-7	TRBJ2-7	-	CASSFGQNYEQYF	TGTGCCAGCAGCTTTGGACAGAACTACGAGCAGTACTTC
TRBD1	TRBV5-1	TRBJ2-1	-	CASTGTDIYNEQFF	TGCGCCAGCACCGGGACAGACATCTACAATGAGCAGTTCTTC
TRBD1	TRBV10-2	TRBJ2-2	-	CASRGQRNTGELFF	TGCGCCAGCAGGGGACAGAGGAACACCGGGGAGCTGTTTTTT
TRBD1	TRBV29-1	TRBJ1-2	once	CSVDGRTGYGYTF	TGCAGCGTTGATGGCAGGACAGGGTATGGCTACACCTTC
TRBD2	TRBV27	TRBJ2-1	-	CASSLARTSGRNEQFF	TGTGCCAGCAGTTTAGCACGGACTAGCGGGAGGAATGAGCAGTTCTTC
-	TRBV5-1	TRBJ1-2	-	CASSLRTDTVGGYTF	TGCGCCAGCAGCTTGCGGACAGATACTGTCGGTGGCTACACCTTC
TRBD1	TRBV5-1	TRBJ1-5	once	CASSAGQGSFQPQHF	TGCGCCAGCAGCGCGGGACAGGGCTCGTTTCAGCCCCAGCATTTT
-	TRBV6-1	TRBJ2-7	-	CASSEVSGGYEQYF	TGTGCCAGCAGTGAAGTAAGTGGCGGATACGAGCAGTACTTC